This T cell receptor (beta chain) was observed in a study of T cell repertoires in cytomegalovirus infection. Overall study: An indication of both CMV infection and matching HLA type came from public TCR beta signatures.

This clonotype was detected ten times or more. Its antigen is not identified. One entry per CDR3 protein, called by TCRdb with MiXCR from the reads. The table shows about 740,000 distinct CDR3 sequences, with under 40% occurring only once. Study conclusions and caveats: Carriers of CMV and the relevant HLA type were discriminated by public TCR beta frequency. In two of eight donors, the top clonotype was HLA-C-restricted CMV-specific.

V lost 5 bases to trimming and J lost 4 bases, with 17 bases between them. Germline V gives CDR1 SGHTA, CDR2 FQGNSA. The CDR3 sequence is 15 residues long. This TCR derives from a human donor in good health (CMV status not recorded). Some clones in this sample may be carry-over from other donors' samples. Material: PBMCs. This chain links TRBV7-2 with TRBJ1-2; D not certain. CDR3 residues: CASSRITSLSYGYTF. For the CDR3, the DNA is TGTGCCAGCAGCCGCATTACTAGTTTGAGCTATGGCTACACCTTC.